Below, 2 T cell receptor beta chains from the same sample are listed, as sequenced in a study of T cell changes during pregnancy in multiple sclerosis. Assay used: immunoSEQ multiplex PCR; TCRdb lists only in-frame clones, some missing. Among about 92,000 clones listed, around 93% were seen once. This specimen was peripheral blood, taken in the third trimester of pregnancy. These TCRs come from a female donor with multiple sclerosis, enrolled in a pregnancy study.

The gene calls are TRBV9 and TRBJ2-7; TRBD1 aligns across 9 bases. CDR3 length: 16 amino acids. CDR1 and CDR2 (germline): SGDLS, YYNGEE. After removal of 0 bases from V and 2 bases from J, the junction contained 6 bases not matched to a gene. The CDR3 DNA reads TGTGCCAGCAGCGTAGGGTCGGGACAGGGAGCCTACGAGCAGTACTTC. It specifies CASSVGSGQGAYEQYF.

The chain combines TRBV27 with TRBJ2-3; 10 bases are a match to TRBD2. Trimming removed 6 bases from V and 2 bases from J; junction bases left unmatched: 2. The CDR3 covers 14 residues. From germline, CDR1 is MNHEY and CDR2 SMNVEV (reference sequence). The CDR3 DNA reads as TGTGCCAGCAGGGGACTAGCGTACACAGATACGCAGTATTTT. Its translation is CASRGLAYTDTQYF.